The clone carrying this T cell receptor (beta chain) was seen a few times. Its antigen is undetermined. This sample stems from a study of response to subunit inactivated influenza vaccine. Overall study results and limits: New T cells are recruited in small numbers by each seasonal influenza vaccination, according to the authors' suggestion.

Germline CDR1 is SGDLS and CDR2 is YYNGEE. V shed 0 bases and J shed 0 bases, with 7 bases lying between them. The CDR3 sequence is 15 residues long. One entry per CDR3 protein results from TCRdb running MiXCR on the RT-PCR reads. Of about half a million distinct CDR3 sequences listed, around 8% are singletons. Here the sequenced sample was PBMCs from blood, taken around 25 months after vaccination. The rearrangement uses TRBV9 and TRBJ2-1; the D is unclear. The source is a man aged 45-69 years who received an inactivated influenza vaccine. The CDR3 loop is CASSVAGISYNEQFF. In nucleotides, the CDR3 is TGTGCCAGCAGCGTAGCCGGAATCTCCTACAATGAGCAGTTCTTC.